The rows below give T cell receptor beta chains drawn from one sample of a study of cytomegalovirus exposure and HLA in healthy donors. Profiled with immunoSEQ multiplex PCR; TCRdb holds only in-frame clones, not every one. The sample shows around 150,000 clones, around 80% of them seen only once. The sequencing sample was made of PBMCs. The receptor set was obtained from a man aged 25 to 45 in good health. Both conserved end residues are part of each CDR3. Fields, in order: clone size, V gene, D gene, J gene, CDR3 DNA, CDR3 protein. The D gene is left open where the match is weak. A row's size may be missing; if present it is once, few, many or a size class.

>NA|TRBV6-5|TRBD1|TRBJ1-1
TGTGCCAGCAGTTACGGGGACAGGGGATACACTGAAGCTTTCTTT
CASSYGDRGYTEAFF
>NA|TRBV5-4|TRBD2|TRBJ2-7
TGTGCCAGCAGCTTGTGGGGGGCTAGCGGGAACGAGCAGTACTTC
CASSLWGASGNEQYF
>few|TRBV28|TRBD2|TRBJ2-7
TGTGCCAGCAGACCGGGACTAGCGGGAGGCGAGCAGTACTTC
CASRPGLAGGEQYF
>NA|TRBV7-6|NA|TRBJ1-1
TGTGCCAGCAGCCCCGCGGGTGCCAACACTGAAGCTTTCTTT
CASSPAGANTEAFF
>NA|TRBV7-9|NA|TRBJ2-1
TGTTCCAGCAGCCTCGCCGGGACTCCCGTTACTGAGCAGTTCTTC
CSSSLAGTPVTEQFF
>NA|TRBV19|TRBD1|TRBJ2-7
TGTGCCAGTAGCACATTAGGGACAGGGCTCTACGAGCAGTACTTC
CASSTLGTGLYEQYF
>NA|TRBV11-2|TRBD2|TRBJ2-7
TGTGCCAGCAGCTTAGCGGGAGGGTTCGGCTACGAGCAGTACTTC
CASSLAGGFGYEQYF
>once|TRBV10-1|NA|TRBJ2-5
TGCGCCAGCAGTGGACCGGGGAGTGAGACCCAGTACTTC
CASSGPGSETQYF
>NA|TRBV5-8|TRBD2|TRBJ2-2
TGTGCCAGCAGCTCCGCTCCCCGACTAAGCGGGAGGGCCGGGGAGCTGTTTTTT
CASSSAPRLSGRAGELFF
>NA|TRBV14|TRBD1|TRBJ2-7
TGTGCCAGCAGCATACCGGGACAGGGGGGCTACGAGCAGTACTTC
CASSIPGQGGYEQYF
>NA|TRBV7-2|TRBD2|TRBJ2-1
TGTGCCAGCAGCTTAAGACTAGCGGGCCTCTCCTACAATGAGCAGTTCTTC
CASSLRLAGLSYNEQFF
>NA|TRBV5-1|TRBD2|TRBJ2-7
TGCGCCAGCAGCAAGGGACAAAGCGGGCCCGGGGGGGACGAGCAGTACTTC
CASSKGQSGPGGDEQYF
>NA|TRBV29-1|TRBD1|TRBJ1-1
TGCAGCGTTGCGCGACAGGGAAACACTGAAGCTTTCTTT
CSVARQGNTEAFF
>NA|TRBV29-1|NA|TRBJ2-7
TGCAGCGTTGACTCCGTGGCTGGCGAGCAGTACTTC
CSVDSVAGEQYF
>NA|TRBV2|NA|TRBJ1-4
TGTGCCAGGGGGGGAAGGGGAGCAACTAATGAAAAACTGTTTTTT
CARGGRGATNEKLFF
>NA|TRBV6-5|TRBD1|TRBJ1-2
TGTGCCAGCAGTTACTCACAGGGGTTTAACTATGGCTACACCTTC
CASSYSQGFNYGYTF
>NA|TRBV18|NA|TRBJ2-1
TGTGCCAGCTCACGAGATGCCGGCAATGAGCAGTTCTTC
CASSRDAGNEQFF
>few|TRBV2|NA|TRBJ2-5
TGTGCCAGGGAGGGGCCTGAAGAGACCCAGTACTTC
CAREGPEETQYF
>NA|TRBV7-8|NA|TRBJ1-1
TGTGCCAGCAGCTTAGAGGGGGGGCTGAGGACTGAAGCTTTCTTT
CASSLEGGLRTEAFF
>NA|TRBV7-9|TRBD1|TRBJ1-1
TGTTCCAGCAGCCCTACGGGACAGGTGATGAACACTGAAGCTTTCTTT
CSSSPTGQVMNTEAFF
>few|TRBV5-1|NA|TRBJ1-1
TGCGCCAGCAGCTTGATTGGGGGGACCATGAACACTGAAGCTTTCTTT
CASSLIGGTMNTEAFF
>few|TRBV7-9|TRBD2|TRBJ2-3
TGTTCCAGCAGCTCGCCAGGACGGGGGGCAGATACGCAGTATTTT
CSSSSPGRGADTQYF
>NA|TRBV11-2|NA|TRBJ2-7
TGTGCCAGCAGCGCTTCGCGGCAGTACTTC
CASSASRQYF
>once|TRBV19|NA|TRBJ1-5
TGTGCCGCCGGAACCGCTCGGGGGATTAGCAATCAGCCCCAGCATTTT
CAAGTARGISNQPQHF
>NA|TRBV6-4|TRBD2|TRBJ2-1
TGTGCCAGCAGCCGGACTAGCGGAGGCAATGAGCAGTTCTTC
CASSRTSGGNEQFF
>NA|TRBV29-1|TRBD1|TRBJ2-7
TGCAGCGTTGTGCCCGACCGGGGACAGGGGAGGGAGCAGTACTTC
CSVVPDRGQGREQYF
>once|TRBV18|TRBD1|TRBJ1-2
TGTGCCAGCTCAACCGGGACAGGGGGCAAAGTCGGCTATGGCTACACCTTC
CASSTGTGGKVGYGYTF
>NA|TRBV4-2|TRBD2|TRBJ2-3
TGTGCCAGCAGCCCAATCTTAGCGGGAGGTAGCACAGATACGCAGTATTTT
CASSPILAGGSTDTQYF
>NA|TRBV27|TRBD2|TRBJ2-1
TGTGCCACCTCTGAGGGACTAGCGGGGTTCAATGAGCAGTTCTTC
CATSEGLAGFNEQFF
>NA|TRBV28|NA|TRBJ1-5
TGTGCCAGCAGCCCAGGCGTTAGCAATCAGCCCCAGCATTTT
CASSPGVSNQPQHF
>once|TRBV15|NA|TRBJ1-4
TGTGCCACCAGCAGAGATCGTTTAAAGCCCAATGAAAAACTGTTTTTT
CATSRDRLKPNEKLFF
>NA|TRBV7-3|NA|TRBJ2-2
TGTGCCAGCAGCTCCAATCCGGGCGGGGAGCTGTTTTTT
CASSSNPGGELFF
>once|TRBV2|NA|TRBJ1-1
TGTGCCAGCAGTGTGATGGGCAGCCACACTGAAGCTTTCTTT
CASSVMGSHTEAFF
>few|TRBV27|NA|TRBJ2-2
TGTGCCAGCAGTTTATGGGGGGGGGCCACGAACACCGGGGAGCTGTTTTTT
CASSLWGGATNTGELFF
>NA|TRBV18|TRBD2|TRBJ2-7
TGTGCCAGCTCACCACCGCTAGGAGCGGGAGGGTCCTCCTACGAGCAGTACTTC
CASSPPLGAGGSSYEQYF